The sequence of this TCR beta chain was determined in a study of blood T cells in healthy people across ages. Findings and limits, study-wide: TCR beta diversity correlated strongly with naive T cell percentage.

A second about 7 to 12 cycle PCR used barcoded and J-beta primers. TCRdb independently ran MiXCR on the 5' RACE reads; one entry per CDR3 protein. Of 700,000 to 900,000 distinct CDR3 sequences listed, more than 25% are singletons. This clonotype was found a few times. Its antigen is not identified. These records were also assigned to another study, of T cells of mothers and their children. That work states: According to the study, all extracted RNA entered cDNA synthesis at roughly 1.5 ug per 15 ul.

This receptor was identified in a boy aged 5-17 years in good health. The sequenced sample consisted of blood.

CDR3 residues: CASSQDGQPYNVLTF. CDR3 sequence (DNA): TGTGCCAGCAGCCAGGACGGACAGCCTTACAACGTCCTGACTTTC. The chain joins TRBV4-2 to TRBJ2-6, with D possibly being TRBD1 (6 bases). Deletions cut 3 bases from V and 9 bases from J, with 15 bases between. The germline V gene encodes CDR1 LGHNA and CDR2 YNFKEQ. The CDR3 covers 15 residues.